This TCR beta chain came from a study of blood T cell repertoires in COVID-19. Study in general: Researchers got acute and convalescent COVID-19 samples from the United States, Italy and Spain. T cells, B-cell-depleted T cells, or PBMCs supplied cDNA or gDNA.

How the authors handled the data: Amplification with reference gene primers provided the estimates of nucleated cell counts. The data were produced by immunoSEQ multiplex PCR, yet TCRdb's version contains in-frame clones alone and is incomplete. That table gives V, J and clone size, and the DNA gave D and trimming. The repertoire holds just over 150,000 clones, with more than 80% as singletons. Sequencing was performed on peripheral blood. The TCR was taken from a woman in her thirties or forties with acute or convalescent COVID-19.

CDR3 amino acids: CASSQQGYNEQFF. The DNA for the CDR3 is TGTGCCAGCAGCCAACAGGGCTACAATGAGCAGTTCTTC. The chain couples TRBV3-1 (or the pseudogene TRBV3-2) to TRBJ2-1, with D perhaps TRBD1 (5 bases). CDR1 and CDR2 from the germline V gene are LGHDT and YNNKEL (reference sequence). Trimming removed 2 bases from V and 3 bases from J, with 5 bases in between. The length of the CDR3 is 13 residues.